This note documents a single T cell receptor beta chain sequence. This sample was taken from a study of low-dose radiotherapy and immunotherapy resistance in tumors. Turning to the study itself: Across 26 weeks, 13 Gy in total went to Cohort 2, delivered as 1 Gy per fraction every two weeks.

The germline CDR1 and CDR2 sequences are MNHEY and SVGEGT. This CDR3 has 15 residues. Trimming cost V 0 bases and J 6 bases, with 12 bases left between them. Time point given: before trial treatment. Every donor's regimen consisted of nivolumab, ipilimumab, aspirin, low-dose cyclophosphamide and low-dose radiotherapy. Covering alpha and beta chains, TRAV- and TRBV-specific primers were used for the first-strand cDNA. The authors amplified TCRs for around 20 PCR cycles with a constant-region primer and a V-primer adapter. Amplification of the isolated mRNA used in vitro transcription. TCRdb re-analysed the reads in MiXCR, keeping a single row per CDR3 protein. Of 64,000 or so distinct CDR3 sequences detected, 31% appear once; the ten largest clones hold 11%.

The chain uses TRBV6-2 or TRBV6-3 and TRBJ2-1; TRBD1 might be the D (6 bases). This TCR derives from a female donor with ovarian cancer. The source material was PBMCs, sampled before treatment. CDR3 sequence: CASSYSKQGFNEQFF. The CDR3 DNA reads as TGTGCCAGCAGTTACTCGAAACAGGGATTCAATGAGCAGTTCTTC.